These 7 T cell receptor beta chains were sequenced from one sample in a study of memory CD4+ T cells and cytomegalovirus serostatus. TCRdb's table, derived via immunoSEQ multiplex PCR, lists solely in-frame clones and lacks some. The sample carries approximately 74,000 clones, roughly three quarters recorded once. The sort gate was single viable CD3+CD4+CD8-CD45RO+ cells for memory CD4+ T cells. The sequenced material came from memory CD4+ T cells from blood. Source of these receptors: an adult in good health and CMV-seropositive.

The chain joins TRBV30 to TRBJ1-5, with D possibly matching TRBD1 (5 bases). The CDR3 totals 14 residues. Germline-derived CDR1 and CDR2 are GTSNPN and SVGIG (reference sequence). V lost 1 base and J 2 bases, leaving 9 bases between the germline ends. CDR3 amino acids: CAWSGQGGNQPQHF. For the CDR3, the DNA is TGTGCCTGGAGTGGGCAGGGTGGCAATCAGCCCCAGCATTTT.

V gene TRBV19 combines with J gene TRBJ2-5; D is perhaps TRBD1 (6 bases). The CDR3 contains 13 residues. Deletions cut 5 bases from V and 3 bases from J, with 10 bases between. Germline V gene data show CDR1 as LNHDA and CDR2 as SQIVND (reference sequence). CDR3 loop: CASSSWDKETQYF. The CDR3 nucleotides are TGTGCCAGTAGTTCATGGGACAAAGAGACCCAGTACTTC.

CDR3 loop: CASSYRWGALGNTIYF. The CDR3 coding sequence is TGTGCCAGCAGTTACAGGTGGGGGGCGCTTGGAAACACCATATATTTT. The chain carries TRBV6-5 and TRBJ1-3, with a weak D call TRBD1 (6 bases). V gave up 2 bases and J gave up 3 bases, with 14 bases separating them. Looked up from germline, CDR1 is MNHEY and CDR2 is SVGAGI. This CDR3 has 16 residues.

This rearrangement joins TRBV19 to TRBJ1-2; the match to TRBD1 covers 9 bases. The CDR3 is 12 amino acids. V lost 7 bases, J lost 4 bases, and 1 base stayed unmatched. Per germline, CDR1 LNHDA and CDR2 SQIVND (reference sequence). The chain's CDR3 is CASMGQGYGYTF. CDR3 coding DNA: TGTGCCAGTATGGGACAGGGCTATGGCTACACCTTC.

This rearrangement joins TRBV27 to TRBJ2-2, with D possibly being TRBD1 (7 bases). V was trimmed by 11 bases and J by 4 bases, leaving 14 bases between them. From germline, CDR1 is MNHEY and CDR2 SMNVEV (reference sequence). The CDR3 consists of 13 residues. As DNA, the CDR3 is TGTGCCGGGCGGGACAGCTCCACCGGGGAGCTGTTTTTT. Translating it yields CAGRDSSTGELFF.

The J gene is TRBJ1-1, the V gene TRBV7-9; D is unresolved. The CDR3 is made up of 13 amino acids. V shed 2 bases and J shed 1 base, with 5 bases lying between them. The germline CDR1 and CDR2 sequences are SEHNR and FQNEAQ (reference sequence). The CDR3 bases are TGTGCCAGCAGCTTAAGCAAGAACACTGAAGCTTTCTTT. Translating gives CASSLSKNTEAFF.

This chain connects TRBV21-1 to TRBJ2-2; TRBD2 is the table's D call, not checked against the DNA. TRBV21-1 is classified as a pseudogene. The CDR3 runs to 19 residues. The CDR3 bases are TGTGCCAGCAGCAGTTGGGAGGATGGCGGGGGCCTTAACACCGGGGAGCTGTTTTTT. Translation gives CASSSWEDGGGLNTGELFF.